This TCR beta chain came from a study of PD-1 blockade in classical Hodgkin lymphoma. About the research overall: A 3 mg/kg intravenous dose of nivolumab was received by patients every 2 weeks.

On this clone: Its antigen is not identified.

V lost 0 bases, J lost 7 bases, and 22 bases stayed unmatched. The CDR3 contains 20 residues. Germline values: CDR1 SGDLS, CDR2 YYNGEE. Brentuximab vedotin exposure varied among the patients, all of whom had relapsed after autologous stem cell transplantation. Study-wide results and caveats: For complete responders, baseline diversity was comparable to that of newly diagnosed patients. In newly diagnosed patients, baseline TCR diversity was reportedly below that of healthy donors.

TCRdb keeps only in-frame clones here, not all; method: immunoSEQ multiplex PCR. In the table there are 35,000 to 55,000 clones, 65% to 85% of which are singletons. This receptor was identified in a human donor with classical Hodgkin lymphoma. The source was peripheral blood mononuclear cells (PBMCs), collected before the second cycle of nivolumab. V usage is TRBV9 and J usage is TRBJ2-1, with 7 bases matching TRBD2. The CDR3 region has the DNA TGTGCCAGCAGCGTAGAGTCGATGACTAGCCACGGACTACGGACTAATGAGCAGTTCTTC. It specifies CASSVESMTSHGLRTNEQFF.